The sequence of this T cell receptor (beta chain) was determined in a study of control samples from healthy donors and cancer patients. Using immunoSEQ multiplex PCR, the repertoire was profiled, and TCRdb retains in-frame clones only, with some absent. This table has tens of thousands of clones, 85% to 90% appearing once. This CDR3 is 18 amino acids long. The V gene's germline CDR1 is LNHDA and CDR2 SQIVND (reference sequence). J lost 3 bases, V lost 0 bases, and 9 bases had no gene match. This chain links TRBV19 with TRBJ2-3; 10 nucleotides line up with TRBD2. The sample comprised PBMCs. The sequence was obtained from a woman between 50 and 59 years old with colorectal cancer. In DNA form, the CDR3 reads TGTGCCAGTAGTATAGATTTCGGGAGCGGGGGGGCGACAGATACGCAGTATTTT. It codes for CASSIDFGSGGATDTQYF.